What follows are 15 T cell receptor beta chains derived from one specimen sequenced in a study of human T cells and chemical hapten exposure. From the RACE reads, TCRdb called clonotypes with MiXCR, one entry per CDR3 protein. The sample lists 350,000 to 400,000 distinct CDR3 sequences; about 6.9% were seen once. Documented time point: patch test 2, 6 weeks after DPC sensitization. The treatment denotes: therapeutic diphenylcyclopropenone sensitization with weekly scalp DPC. The source was whole blood, collected in connection with sensitization to the hapten diphenylcyclopropenone (DPC). The receptors shown here come from a woman between 18 and 29 years old with alopecia areata. Some clones in this sample may be carry-over from other donors' samples.

This clonotype was picked up many times. The chain has TRBV7-9 and TRBJ1-2; 7 positions match TRBD1. The length of the CDR3 is 14 residues. With V trimmed by 4 bases and J by 4 bases, 6 bases remained unmatched. Germline V lookup: CDR1 SEHNR, CDR2 FQNEAQ (reference sequence). In DNA, the CDR3 is TGTGCCAGCAGCTCCGGGACAGCAATCTATGGCTACACCTTC. Translation: CASSSGTAIYGYTF.

This clonotype has only a few counts. V gene TRBV4-3 combines with J gene TRBJ2-3; D might be TRBD1 or TRBD2, each matching 5 bases. Germline lookup yields CDR1 LGHNA and CDR2 YSLEER. V lost 1 base to trimming and J lost 2 bases, with 7 bases between them. CDR3 length: 14 amino acids. CDR3 sequence reads: CASSQGGVTDTQYF. The CDR3 coding sequence is TGCGCCAGCAGCCAAGGAGGGGTCACAGATACGCAGTATTTT.

There are a few counts of this clonotype. This chain connects TRBV7-8 to TRBJ2-3; tentative D call: TRBD2 (7 bases). In germline, CDR1 is SGHVS, CDR2 FQNEAQ. The CDR3 spans 14 residues. V was trimmed by 5 bases and J by 4 bases, leaving 13 bases between them. Written as DNA, the CDR3 is TGTGCCAGCAGCCCTATAGGGGGGGCAGATACGCAGTATTTT. It is translated as CASSPIGGADTQYF.

This clonotype was detected many times. The gene calls are TRBV28 and TRBJ1-1; no firm D call. The CDR3 consists of 13 residues. Germline lookup yields CDR1 MDHEN and CDR2 SYDVKM. V gave up 2 bases and J gave up 8 bases, with 12 bases separating them. CDR3 region: CASSLDNVQEAFF. The CDR3 coding sequence is TGTGCCAGCAGTTTAGATAATGTGCAGGAAGCTTTCTTT.

This clonotype was found many times. J is TRBJ1-2 and V is TRBV29-1, with 8 bases aligning to TRBD1. Trimming removed 6 bases from V and 8 bases from J; junction bases left unmatched: 11. Per the germline V gene, CDR1 is SQVTM and CDR2 is ANQGSEA. This CDR3 region has 13 residues. CDR3 nucleotide sequence: TGCAGCGTCCCCCCTCAGGGGGCCGAGGGCTACACCTTC. Protein product: CSVPPQGAEGYTF.

The rearrangement links TRBV2 to TRBJ2-3; a possible D gene is TRBD2 (6 bases). Trimming took off 7 bases at V and 5 bases at J, with 10 bases between the two ends. The CDR3 has 12 amino acids. Looked up from germline, CDR1 is SNHLY and CDR2 is FYNNEI. This CDR3 is CASKKEGDTQYF. For the CDR3, the DNA is TGTGCCAGCAAAAAGGAGGGAGATACGCAGTATTTT.

In its sample, this clonotype was seen many times. This sequence joins TRBV3-1 and TRBJ1-1; 7 bases are shared with TRBD1. The CDR3 spans 17 residues. Per the germline V gene, CDR1 is LGHDT and CDR2 is YNNKEL (reference sequence). V lost 0 bases and J lost 0; bases outside the gene matches: 7. CDR3 loop: CASSQDSGGRMNTEAFF. CDR3 DNA sequence: TGTGCCAGCAGCCAAGATTCAGGGGGACGGATGAACACTGAAGCTTTCTTT.

This clonotype was observed a few times. The genes are TRBV5-4 and TRBJ1-1; D is undetermined. V lost 4 bases and J lost 5, with 12 bases in between. This CDR3 region has 13 residues. The germline CDR1 and CDR2 sequences are SGHNT and YYREEE (reference sequence). The DNA of the CDR3 is TGTGCCAGCAGCCTACTGGATATGACTGAAGCTTTCTTT. Translated: CASSLLDMTEAFF. Supplemented by reference TRBV5-4 and TRBJ1-1, the full variable domain reads ETGVTQSPTHLIKTRGQQVTLRCSSQSGHNTVSWYQQALGQGPQFIFQYYREEENGRGNFPPRFSGLQFPNYSSELNVNALELDDSALYLCASSLLDMTEAFFGQGTRLTVV.

This clonotype has more than one count but fewer than ten. J is TRBJ1-1 and V is TRBV20-1, with TRBD1 matching 7 bases. Looked up from germline, CDR1 is DFQATT and CDR2 is SNEGSKA (reference sequence). This CDR3 region has 10 residues. Trimming cost V 6 bases and J 10 bases; bases outside gene matches: 5. The chain's CDR3 is CSARGQPAFF. Here the CDR3 DNA reads TGCAGTGCCAGGGGACAGCCAGCTTTCTTT.

This clonotype was recorded at least ten times. The chain combines TRBV6-1 with TRBJ2-4; TRBD1 agrees at 7 bases. The CDR3 is made up of 17 amino acids. Germline-derived CDR1 and CDR2 are MNHNS and SASEGT. The ends lost 4 bases at V and 0 bases at J; junction bases unmatched: 9. DNA for the CDR3: TGTGCCAGCAGTGCCGTGACAGGGACCCTAGCCAAAAACATTCAGTACTTC. Its translation is CASSAVTGTLAKNIQYF.

This clonotype occurred many times. The chain employs TRBV6-2 or TRBV6-3 and TRBJ2-1; D might be TRBD2 (5 bases). This CDR3 is 16 amino acids long. Germline values: CDR1 MNHEY, CDR2 SVGEGT. The V end lost 0 bases, the J end lost 6 bases, and 15 bases lay between the germline ends. In DNA, the CDR3 is TGTGCCAGCAGTTACTCCTGGCCCGGAGGAGTCAATGAGCAGTTCTTC. Protein sequence: CASSYSWPGGVNEQFF.

The gene calls are TRBV6-1 and TRBJ2-1, with 12 bases identical to TRBD1. V shed 4 bases and J 8 bases; nucleotides not matched to a gene: 9. The germline V gene has CDR1 MNHNS and CDR2 SASEGT. This CDR3 has 16 residues. Here the CDR3 DNA reads TGTGCCAGCAGTGTTGGGTCCGGGACAGGGGGCGATGAGCAGTTCTTC. It yields the protein CASSVGSGTGGDEQFF.

The chain couples TRBV6-5 to TRBJ1-2, with D possibly TRBD1 on 6 matching bases. The CDR3 length is 14 residues. CDR1 MNHEY and CDR2 SVGAGI come from the germline V gene. Trimming shortened V by 6 bases and J by 1 base, and 12 bases separated the two germline ends. For the CDR3, the DNA is TGTGCCAGCAGAAGGGGGGCGCTTAACTATGGCTACACCTTC. It encodes CASRRGALNYGYTF.

This clonotype came up many times. V and J are TRBV6-2 or TRBV6-3 and TRBJ1-2; D not resolved. This CDR3 has 13 amino acids. V shed 9 bases and J shed 4 bases, with 15 bases lying between them. Germline CDR1 MNHEY, CDR2 SVGEGT. The CDR3 bases are TGTGCCAGTATGGACCCGGGAGGCTATGGCTACACCTTC. Encoded protein: CASMDPGGYGYTF.

This clonotype was seen repeatedly, ten times or more. The CDR3 DNA is TGTGCCAGCAGTATTACAGGGAGGAGCAATCAGCCCCAGCATTTT. It encodes CASSITGRSNQPQHF. This rearrangement joins TRBV6-2 or TRBV6-3 to TRBJ1-5; TRBD1 is a possible D gene (6 bases). The V end was cut by 5 bases, the J end by 1 base, with 12 bases between. Per germline, CDR1 MNHEY and CDR2 SVGEGT. The CDR3 is 15 residues long.